Each of the 17 T cell receptor beta chains below was sequenced from the same sample in a study of blood T cell repertoires in COVID-19. The table came from immunoSEQ multiplex PCR; TCRdb's copy has only in-frame clones and leaves some out. Among 350,000 to 400,000 clones listed, approximately 93% were seen once. Sequenced input: PBMCs or T cells enriched from blood (not recorded which). The receptor source for this set is a woman aged 40 to 50 who had been exposed to COVID-19.

The V gene is TRBV5-4, the J gene TRBJ1-1; TRBD1 agrees at 9 bases. J gave up 7 bases and V 4 bases, and 14 bases lay outside the gene matches. The CDR3 runs to 16 residues. Germline V gene lookup returns CDR1 SGHNT and CDR2 YYREEE (reference sequence). CDR3 DNA: TGTGCCAGCAGCGCAGGCTTGACAGGGGGGGTCGGTGAAGCTTTCTTT. This sequence encodes CASSAGLTGGVGEAFF.

The chain employs TRBV11-1 and TRBJ2-2; 7 bases match TRBD1. With 6 bases clipped from V and 3 bases from J, the junction kept 7 bases outside the gene matches. Germline-derived CDR1 and CDR2 are SGHAT and FQDESV (reference sequence). The CDR3 has 15 residues. CDR3 in DNA: TGTGCCAGCAGTCGCGACAGGGTTGACACCGGGGAGCTGTTTTTT. Translation gives CASSRDRVDTGELFF.

The chain employs TRBV19 and TRBJ1-1; D is possibly TRBD1 (5 bases). With 7 bases removed from V and 2 bases from J, the gap between germline ends came to 14 bases. The germline V gene has CDR1 LNHDA and CDR2 SQIVND (reference sequence). The CDR3 has 14 amino acids. In DNA form, the CDR3 reads TGTGCCAGTACTCTAAGGGGCCCCAACACTGAAGCTTTCTTT. Its protein is CASTLRGPNTEAFF.

This clone showed up just a few times. The chain is built from TRBV7-9 and TRBJ1-3; no definite D call. Trimming cost V 5 bases and J 5 bases, with 16 bases left between them. The CDR3 spans 15 residues. CDR1 and CDR2 from the germline V gene are SEHNR and FQNEAQ (reference sequence). Here the CDR3 DNA reads TGTGCCAGCAGCCGAGACACGCTTAGTAGAAACACCATATATTTT. Protein sequence: CASSRDTLSRNTIYF.

The rearrangement links TRBV5-4 to TRBJ2-6; D gene ambiguous. The CDR3 covers 16 residues. Germline CDR1 is SGHNT and CDR2 is YYREEE (reference sequence). Deletions cut 3 bases from V and 1 base from J, with 11 bases between. CDR3 DNA sequence: TGTGCCAGCAGCTCAGGTATCGGATCTGGGGCCAACGTCCTGACTTTC. Its translation: CASSSGIGSGANVLTF.

The chain employs TRBV30 and TRBJ1-2, with D possibly being TRBD1 (5 bases). Trimming removed 0 bases from V and 7 bases from J, with 12 bases in between. CDR1 is GTSNPN and CDR2 is SVGIG in the germline V gene (reference sequence). The CDR3 has 13 residues. CDR3 protein: CAWSVSGGSGYTF. The CDR3 DNA follows: TGTGCCTGGAGTGTTTCCGGGGGTAGTGGCTACACCTTC.

This chain uses TRBV7-2 with TRBJ1-1, with a possible D match to TRBD1 (5 bases). Trimming removed 5 bases at V and 4 bases at J, with 17 bases between. The CDR3 consists of 15 residues. Germline V gives CDR1 SGHTA, CDR2 FQGNSA. CDR3 protein: CASSPKQGGGTEAFF. The DNA for the CDR3 is TGTGCCAGCAGCCCCAAGCAGGGAGGCGGCACTGAAGCTTTCTTT.

V is TRBV12-5 and J is TRBJ1-1; possible D gene TRBD1, 5 bases. The germline CDR1 and CDR2 sequences are LGHNT and FRNRAP. The CDR3 spans 14 residues. V was clipped by 2 bases and J by 1 base, with 8 bases between them. The DNA of the CDR3 is TGTGCTAGTGGTTTGTACGACAGGAACACTGAAGCTTTCTTT. It translates to CASGLYDRNTEAFF.

For this clone: A junction boundary mismatches the germline segment, possibly from a read error. The chain links TRBV13 to TRBJ2-1; 15 bases align to TRBD2. Germline CDR1 and CDR2: PRHDT and FYEKMQ (reference sequence). The CDR3 covers 16 residues. The CDR3 reads CASSIGTSGGYNEQFF. The DNA for the CDR3 is TGTGCCAGCAGCATAGGGACTAGCGGGGGGTACAATGAGCAGTTCTTC.

The chain has TRBV7-2 and TRBJ1-2; D call uncertain. CDR1 and CDR2 from the germline V gene are SGHTA and FQGNSA. V shed 1 base and J shed 8 bases, with 14 bases lying between them. The CDR3 sequence is 14 residues long. CDR3 sequence (DNA): TGTGCCAGCAGCTTAGACGATAACATGTTGGGCTACACCTTC. Translation gives CASSLDDNMLGYTF.

The chain carries TRBV5-4 and TRBJ1-4, with a weak D call TRBD1 (6 bases). The CDR3 extends over 14 amino acids. Trimming removed 6 bases from V and 3 bases from J, with 12 bases in between. CDR1 and CDR2 (germline): SGHNT, YYREEE (reference sequence). This CDR3 is CASTRGGANEKLFF. Here the CDR3 DNA reads TGTGCCAGCACGAGAGGGGGGGCTAATGAAAAACTGTTTTTT.

This rearrangement joins TRBV6-5 to TRBJ2-7, with 7 nucleotides matching TRBD1. The CDR3 totals 15 residues. Germline values: CDR1 MNHEY, CDR2 SVGAGI. The J segment lost 0 bases and the V segment lost 6 bases, leaving 8 bases of the junction unmatched. In nucleotides, the CDR3 is TGTGCCAGCAGCCCCACGACAGGGAGCTCCTACGAGCAGTACTTC. Protein product: CASSPTTGSSYEQYF.

This rearrangement joins TRBV7-2 to TRBJ1-1; D is perhaps TRBD1 (6 bases). V lost 1 base and J lost 2, with 17 bases in between. There are 17 residues in the CDR3. CDR1 is SGHTA, CDR2 FQGNSA, per germline. The DNA for the CDR3 is TGTGCCAGCAGCTTAGGGGGGCCGGGGACAATAAACACTGAAGCTTTCTTT. This gives the protein CASSLGGPGTINTEAFF.

The table lists this clone with a count of one. V gene TRBV7-9 combines with J gene TRBJ1-2; 8 positions match TRBD1. V lost 7 bases and J lost 1; bases outside the gene matches: 17. The CDR3 sequence is 18 residues long. Germline CDR1 SEHNR, CDR2 FQNEAQ (reference sequence). The CDR3, as DNA: TGTGCCAGCAAACAGGGGGTGGGCAGAAGAACTAATAACTATGGCTACACCTTC. It translates to CASKQGVGRRTNNYGYTF.

The chain carries TRBV7-9 and TRBJ1-1, with TRBD1 matching 7 bases. In germline, CDR1 is SEHNR, CDR2 FQNEAQ (reference sequence). V lost 4 bases and J lost 4; bases outside the gene matches: 3. The CDR3 is made up of 13 amino acids. The DNA of the CDR3 is TGTGCCAGCAGCTCAGGGGGGCCCACTGAAGCTTTCTTT. This encodes CASSSGGPTEAFF.

J is TRBJ1-5 and V is TRBV6-2 or TRBV6-3; TRBD1 agrees at 9 bases. The CDR3 extends over 15 amino acids. V shed 6 bases and J 5 bases; nucleotides not matched to a gene: 8. In germline, CDR1 is MNHEY, CDR2 SVGEGT. The CDR3 nucleotides read TGTGCCAGCAGCCCAAACAGGGGGCCGGATCAGCCCCAGCATTTT. Its translation: CASSPNRGPDQPQHF.

The chain links TRBV3-1 (or the pseudogene TRBV3-2) to TRBJ1-3; D remains ambiguous. Trimming pared 3 bases from V and 0 bases from J, leaving 9 bases between. CDR1 LGHDT and CDR2 YNNKEL come from the germline V gene (reference sequence). This CDR3 region has 15 residues. The CDR3, as DNA: TGTGCCAGCAGCCACGGGAGAAACTCTGGAAACACCATATATTTT. Translation: CASSHGRNSGNTIYF.